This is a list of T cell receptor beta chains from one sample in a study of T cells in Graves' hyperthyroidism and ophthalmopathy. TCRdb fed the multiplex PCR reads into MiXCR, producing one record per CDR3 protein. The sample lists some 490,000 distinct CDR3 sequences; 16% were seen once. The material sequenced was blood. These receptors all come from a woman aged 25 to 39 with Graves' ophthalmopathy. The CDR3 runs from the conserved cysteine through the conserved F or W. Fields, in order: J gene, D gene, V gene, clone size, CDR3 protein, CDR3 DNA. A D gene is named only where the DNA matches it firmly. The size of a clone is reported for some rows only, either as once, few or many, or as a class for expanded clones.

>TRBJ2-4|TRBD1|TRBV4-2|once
CASSQGGGDRRKNIQYF
TGTGCCAGCAGCCAAGGAGGTGGGGACAGGAGGAAAAACATTCAGTACTTC
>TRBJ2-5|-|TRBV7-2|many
CASTLSGPQETQYF
TGTGCCAGCACCCTCAGCGGCCCGCAAGAGACCCAGTACTTC
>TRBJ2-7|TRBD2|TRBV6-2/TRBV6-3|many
CASSQQAGPFYEQYF
TGTGCCAGCAGTCAACAAGCGGGGCCTTTCTACGAGCAGTACTTC
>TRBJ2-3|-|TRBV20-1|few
CSVAGLNTQYF
TGCAGTGTAGCCGGACTAAATACGCAGTATTTT
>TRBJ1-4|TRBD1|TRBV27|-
CASRQGRANEKLFF
TGTGCCAGCAGACAGGGGCGGGCTAATGAAAAACTGTTTTTT
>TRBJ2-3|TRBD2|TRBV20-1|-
CSARPGRGGPRTDTQYF
TGCAGTGCTAGACCCGGGAGGGGGGGGCCACGCACAGATACGCAGTATTTT
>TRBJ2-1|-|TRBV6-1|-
CASRGASEQFF
TGTGCCAGCAGAGGAGCAAGTGAGCAGTTCTTC
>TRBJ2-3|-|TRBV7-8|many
CASSKIGHTSTDTQYF
TGTGCCAGCAGCAAAATTGGACACACTAGCACAGATACGCAGTATTTT
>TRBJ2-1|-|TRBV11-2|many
CASSAVGSAEGINEQFF
TGTGCCAGCAGCGCCGTGGGATCCGCAGAGGGCATTAATGAGCAGTTCTTC
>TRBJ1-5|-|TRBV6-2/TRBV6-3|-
CASSYGASYSNQPQHF
TGTGCCAGCAGTTACGGGGCATCCTATAGCAATCAGCCCCAGCATTTT
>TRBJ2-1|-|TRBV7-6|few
CASSLAFSVNEQFF
TGTGCCAGCAGCTTAGCTTTTTCTGTCAATGAGCAGTTCTTC
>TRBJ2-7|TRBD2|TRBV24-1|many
CATSPSGSYEQYF
TGTGCCACCAGCCCTAGCGGATCCTACGAGCAGTACTTC
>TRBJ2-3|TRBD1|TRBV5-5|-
CASSLTIRDSFTDTQYF
TGTGCCAGCAGCCTGACTATCCGGGACAGTTTCACAGATACGCAGTATTTT
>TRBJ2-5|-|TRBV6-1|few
CASRQLGEETQYF
TGTGCCAGCAGACAACTAGGAGAAGAGACCCAGTACTTC
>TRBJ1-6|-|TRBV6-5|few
CASSYSHRDSPLHF
TGTGCCAGCAGTTACTCCCACAGGGATTCACCCCTCCACTTT
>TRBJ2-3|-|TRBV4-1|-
CASSQVQGGTDTQYF
TGCGCCAGCAGCCAAGTCCAAGGGGGCACAGATACGCAGTATTTT
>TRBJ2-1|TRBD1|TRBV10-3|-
CAVSPRTGEIYNEQFF
TGTGCCGTGAGCCCTCGGACAGGGGAGATCTACAATGAGCAGTTCTTC
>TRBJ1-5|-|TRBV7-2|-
CASSLDLGPQHF
TGTGCCAGCAGCTTAGATTTGGGGCCCCAGCATTTT
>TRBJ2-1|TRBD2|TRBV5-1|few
CASSLELGTSGRSTYNEQFF
TGCGCCAGCAGCTTGGAATTAGGGACTAGCGGGAGGTCGACCTACAATGAGCAGTTCTTC
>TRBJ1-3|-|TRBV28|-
CASSFGGNIIYF
TGTGCCAGCAGTTTTGGCGGAAACATCATATATTTT
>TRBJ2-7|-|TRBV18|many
CASSPLAASYEQYF
TGTGCCAGCTCACCACTAGCGGCCTCCTACGAGCAGTACTTC
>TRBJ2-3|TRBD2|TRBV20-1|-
CSATLAGPTDTQYF
TGCAGTGCTACCCTAGCGGGGCCCACAGATACGCAGTATTTT
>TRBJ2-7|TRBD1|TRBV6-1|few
CASRRDRVFPYEQYF
TGTGCCAGCAGGAGGGACAGGGTGTTCCCCTACGAGCAGTACTTC
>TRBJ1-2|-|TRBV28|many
CASSQLTGRFGYTF
TGTGCCAGCTCTCAACTAACAGGGAGGTTTGGCTACACCTTC
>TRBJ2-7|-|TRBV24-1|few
CATSDGAYRDQDEQYF
TGTGCCACCAGTGATGGAGCTTACAGGGACCAGGACGAGCAGTACTTC
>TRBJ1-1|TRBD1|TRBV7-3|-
CASSPGDRGDTEAFF
TGTGCCAGCAGCCCCGGGGACAGGGGAGATACTGAAGCTTTCTTT
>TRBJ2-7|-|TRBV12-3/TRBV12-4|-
CASTSLGNSYEQYF
TGTGCCAGCACCTCGCTGGGCAACTCCTACGAGCAGTACTTC
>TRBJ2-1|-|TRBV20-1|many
CSARVAGANEQFF
TGCAGTGCTAGGGTCGCGGGGGCCAATGAGCAGTTCTTC
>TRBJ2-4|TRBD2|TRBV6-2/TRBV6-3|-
CASSLTSGTGGNIQYF
TGTGCCAGCAGTCTGACTAGCGGAACGGGTGGAAACATTCAGTACTTC
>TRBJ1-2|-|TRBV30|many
CAWSVLNRDARYTF
TGTGCCTGGAGTGTACTCAACCGGGACGCACGCTACACCTTC
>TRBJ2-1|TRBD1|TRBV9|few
CASSPGTVPYNEQFF
TGTGCCAGCAGCCCCGGGACAGTACCCTACAATGAGCAGTTCTTC
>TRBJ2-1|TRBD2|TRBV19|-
CASSIVPSGRNEQFF
TGTGCCAGTAGTATAGTCCCTAGCGGGAGGAATGAGCAGTTCTTC
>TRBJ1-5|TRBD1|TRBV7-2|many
CASSFWTGGNQPQHF
TGTGCCAGCAGCTTTTGGACAGGGGGGAATCAGCCCCAGCATTTT
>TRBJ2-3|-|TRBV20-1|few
CSATGVASTDTQYF
TGCAGTGCTACAGGGGTTGCTAGCACAGATACGCAGTATTTT
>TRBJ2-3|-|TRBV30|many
CAWSVTRGTDTQYF
TGTGCCTGGAGTGTAACCAGGGGCACAGATACGCAGTATTTT
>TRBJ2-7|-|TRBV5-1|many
CASSLGHPSYEQYF
TGCGCCAGCAGCTTGGGTCACCCCAGCTACGAGCAGTACTTC
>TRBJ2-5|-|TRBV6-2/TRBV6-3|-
CASREDTIQETQYF
TGTGCCAGCAGGGAGGACACGATCCAAGAGACCCAGTACTTC
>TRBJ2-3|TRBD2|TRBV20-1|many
CSAVLAGADTQYF
TGCAGTGCTGTTCTAGCGGGGGCAGATACGCAGTATTTT
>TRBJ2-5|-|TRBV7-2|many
CASSLWGGPGETQYF
TGTGCCAGCAGCTTATGGGGGGGGCCAGGGGAGACCCAGTACTTC
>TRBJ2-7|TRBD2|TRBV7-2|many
CASSLDSSGAGGYEQYF
TGTGCCAGCAGCCTAGATTCTAGCGGAGCGGGGGGCTACGAGCAGTACTTC
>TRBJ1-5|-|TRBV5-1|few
CASSLVRRPNQPQHF
TGCGCCAGCAGCTTGGTCAGGCGCCCGAATCAGCCCCAGCATTTT
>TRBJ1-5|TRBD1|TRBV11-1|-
CASSPRTGYSNQPQHF
TGTGCCAGCAGCCCGAGGACAGGCTATAGCAATCAGCCCCAGCATTTT
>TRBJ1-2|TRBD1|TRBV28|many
CASLMVQGAGGYTF
TGTGCCAGCTTGATGGTACAGGGGGCGGGGGGCTACACCTTC
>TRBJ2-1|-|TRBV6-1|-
CASSAVGFSSYNEQFF
TGTGCCAGCAGCGCCGTCGGCTTCAGCTCCTACAATGAGCAGTTCTTC
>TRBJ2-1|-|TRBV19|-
CASMGERSYNEQFF
TGTGCCAGTATGGGCGAACGGTCCTACAATGAGCAGTTCTTC
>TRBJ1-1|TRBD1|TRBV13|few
CASSTFDRGQMNTEAFF
TGTGCCAGCAGCACCTTCGACAGGGGGCAAATGAACACTGAAGCTTTCTTT
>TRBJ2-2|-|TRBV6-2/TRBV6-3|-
CASSFPGQINTGELFF
TGTGCCAGCAGTTTCCCCGGACAGATAAACACCGGGGAGCTGTTTTTT